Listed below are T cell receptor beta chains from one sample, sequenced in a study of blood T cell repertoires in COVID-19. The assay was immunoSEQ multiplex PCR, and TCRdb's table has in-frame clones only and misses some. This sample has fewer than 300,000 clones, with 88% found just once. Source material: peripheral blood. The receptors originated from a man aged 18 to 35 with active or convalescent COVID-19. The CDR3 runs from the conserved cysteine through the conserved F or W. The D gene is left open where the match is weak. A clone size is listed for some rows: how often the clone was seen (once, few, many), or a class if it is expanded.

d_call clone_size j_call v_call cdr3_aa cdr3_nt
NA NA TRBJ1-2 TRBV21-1 CASSMTGGANYGYTF TGTGCCAGCAGCATGACAGGGGGTGCTAACTATGGCTACACCTTC
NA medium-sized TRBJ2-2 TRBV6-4 CASSDSTNTGELFF TGTGCCAGCAGTGACTCGACTAACACCGGGGAGCTGTTTTTT
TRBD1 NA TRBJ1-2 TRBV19 CASSISKQGARGYTF TGTGCCAGTAGTATTAGTAAGCAGGGGGCGCGGGGCTACACCTTC
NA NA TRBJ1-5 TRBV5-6 CASSFGRGFQPQHF TGTGCCAGCAGCTTCGGGCGGGGGTTTCAGCCCCAGCATTTT
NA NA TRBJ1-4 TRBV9 CASSVDSGWAEKLFF TGTGCCAGCAGCGTAGATTCAGGGTGGGCTGAAAAACTGTTTTTT
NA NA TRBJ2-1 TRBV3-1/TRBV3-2 CASSPGGPINEQFF TGTGCCAGCAGCCCCGGGGGACCGATCAATGAGCAGTTCTTC
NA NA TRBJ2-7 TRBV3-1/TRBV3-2 CASSQGLGNYEQYF TGTGCCAGCAGCCAAGGGCTGGGCAACTACGAGCAGTACTTC
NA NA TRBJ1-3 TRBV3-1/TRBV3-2 CASSPWGGAGNTIYF TGTGCCAGCAGCCCCTGGGGGGGCGCGGGAAACACCATATATTTT
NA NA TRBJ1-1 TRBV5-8 CASSFRSEAFF TGTGCCAGCAGCTTCCGGTCGGAAGCTTTCTTT
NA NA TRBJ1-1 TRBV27 CASSPRLMNTEAFF TGTGCCAGCAGTCCCAGGTTGATGAACACTGAAGCTTTCTTT
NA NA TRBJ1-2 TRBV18 CASSQGYGYTF TGTGCCAGCTCCCAGGGGTATGGCTACACCTTC
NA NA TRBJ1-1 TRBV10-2 CASSDQGGTEAFF TGCGCCAGCAGTGACCAGGGAGGAACTGAAGCTTTCTTT
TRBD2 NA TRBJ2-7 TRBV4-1 CASSQDYASGGSYEQYF TGCGCCAGCAGCCAAGATTACGCGAGCGGGGGCTCCTACGAGCAGTACTTC
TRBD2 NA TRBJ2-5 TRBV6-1 CASSGPLAARGETQYF TGTGCCAGCAGTGGTCCTCTAGCGGCCCGTGGAGAGACCCAGTACTTC
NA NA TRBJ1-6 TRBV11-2 CASSLDRWASNSPLHF TGTGCCAGCAGCTTAGATCGTTGGGCGTCCAATTCACCCCTCCACTTT
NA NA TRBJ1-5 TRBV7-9 CASSLVLGNNQPQHF TGTGCCAGCAGCCTCGTACTCGGGAACAATCAGCCCCAGCATTTT
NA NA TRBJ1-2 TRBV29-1 CSVEDNTAYGYTF TGCAGCGTTGAAGATAATACAGCCTATGGCTACACCTTC
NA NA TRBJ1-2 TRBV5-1 CASSSHRDAPYTF TGCGCCAGCAGCTCCCACAGGGATGCCCCATACACCTTC
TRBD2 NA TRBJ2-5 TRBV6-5 CASSYALAGETQYF TGTGCCAGCAGTTACGCTCTAGCGGGGGAGACCCAGTACTTC
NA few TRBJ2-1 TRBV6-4 CASSDCVAVTYNEQFF TGTGCCAGCAGTGACTGTGTAGCCGTCACCTACAATGAGCAGTTCTTC
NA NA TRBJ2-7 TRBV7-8 CASSIELGNREQYF TGTGCCAGCAGCATTGAACTAGGTAACCGCGAGCAGTACTTC
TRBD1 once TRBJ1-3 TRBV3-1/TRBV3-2 CASSQVTGAAGNTIYF TGTGCCAGCAGCCAAGTAACAGGGGCCGCTGGAAACACCATATATTTT
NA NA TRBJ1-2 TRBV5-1 CASSLTAGKNYGYTF TGCGCCAGCAGCTTGACGGCAGGAAAAAACTATGGCTACACCTTC
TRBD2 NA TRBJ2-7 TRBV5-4 CASSRGTSGAYEQYF TGTGCCAGCAGCCGGGGGACTAGCGGGGCCTACGAGCAGTACTTC
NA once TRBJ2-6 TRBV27 CASSSDRLAGANVLTF TGTGCCAGCAGTTCCGACAGGCTGGCTGGGGCCAACGTCCTGACTTTC
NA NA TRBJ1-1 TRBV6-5 CASSLSVGRTEAFF TGTGCCAGCAGTTTGAGTGTGGGGAGGACTGAAGCTTTCTTT
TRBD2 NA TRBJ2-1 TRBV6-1 CASSDLGLAGGTGNNEQFF TGTGCCAGCAGTGACTTAGGACTAGCGGGGGGGACCGGGAACAATGAGCAGTTCTTC
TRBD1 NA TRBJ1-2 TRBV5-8 CASSPNRGEVVLSYTF TGTGCCAGCAGCCCAAACAGGGGAGAGGTTGTGTTAAGCTACACCTTC
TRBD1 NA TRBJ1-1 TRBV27 CASSPSPGQGYITEAFF TGTGCCAGCAGTCCATCACCGGGACAGGGGTATATTACTGAAGCTTTCTTT
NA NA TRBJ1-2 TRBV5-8 CASSGGGGNGYTF TGTGCCAGCAGCGGGGGCGGGGGTAATGGCTACACCTTC
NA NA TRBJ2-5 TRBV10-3 CAISESRAGEGETQYF TGTGCCATCAGTGAGTCCCGGGCAGGGGAAGGAGAGACCCAGTACTTC
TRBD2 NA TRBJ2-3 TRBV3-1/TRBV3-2 CASSPRDYGPYTQYF TGTGCCAGCAGCCCCCGGGACTACGGCCCGTATACGCAGTATTTT
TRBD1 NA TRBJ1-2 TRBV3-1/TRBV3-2 CASSLTGGFGYTF TGTGCCAGCAGCCTCACAGGGGGCTTTGGCTACACCTTC
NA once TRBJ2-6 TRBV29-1 CSVDGWTGDSGANVLTF TGCAGCGTTGACGGTTGGACTGGGGACTCTGGGGCCAACGTCCTGACTTTC
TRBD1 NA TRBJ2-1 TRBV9 CASSVAGRGQYNEQFF TGTGCCAGCAGCGTAGCGGGCAGGGGGCAATACAATGAGCAGTTCTTC
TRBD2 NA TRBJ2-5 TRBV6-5 CASSQSGAPGETQYF TGTGCCAGCAGTCAAAGCGGGGCCCCCGGGGAGACCCAGTACTTC
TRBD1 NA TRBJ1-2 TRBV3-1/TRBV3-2 CASRWTGAGGYTF TGTGCCAGCAGATGGACAGGGGCGGGTGGCTACACCTTC
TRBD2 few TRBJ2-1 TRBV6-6 CASRERGGTNEQFF TGTGCCAGCAGAGAGCGGGGGGGCACCAATGAGCAGTTCTTC
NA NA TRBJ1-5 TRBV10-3 CAISEATQPQHF TGTGCCATCAGTGAGGCTACTCAGCCCCAGCATTTT
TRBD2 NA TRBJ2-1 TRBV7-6 CASSGGSYNEQFF TGTGCCAGCTCGGGGGGGTCCTACAATGAGCAGTTCTTC
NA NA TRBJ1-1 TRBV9 CASSKSGVRMTEAFF TGTGCCAGCAGCAAATCCGGGGTTCGCATGACTGAAGCTTTCTTT